This TCR beta chain was recorded in a study of T cell responses to AZD1222 COVID-19 vaccine. Study results and limitations: Possibly, clonal diversity was underestimated; donors were largely white British and included more females.

This CDR3 region has 15 residues. Germline V gives CDR1 LGHDT, CDR2 YNNKEL (reference sequence). V shed 5 bases, J shed 4 bases, and the junction held 7 bases outside the gene matches. TCRdb's copy holds only in-frame clones and misses some; the assay was immunoSEQ multiplex PCR. Of 100,000 or so clones listed, 85% to 90% are singletons. A word on this clone: The target antigen is unknown.

The chain is built from TRBV3-1 (or the pseudogene TRBV3-2) and TRBJ1-4; TRBD1 agrees at 7 bases. This specimen was peripheral blood, taken 28 days after the second AZD1222 dose. This receptor was taken from an adult who received the AZD1222 COVID-19 vaccine. The CDR3 loop is CASSIEGARNEKLFF. The DNA of the CDR3 is TGTGCCAGCAGCATTGAGGGGGCGCGTAATGAAAAACTGTTTTTT.